Sequencing of this T cell receptor beta chain was carried out in a study of blood T cell repertoires in COVID-19. Turning to the study itself: Acute and convalescent COVID-19 specimens originated in the United States, Italy and Spain. T cells, B-cell-depleted T cells, or PBMCs supplied cDNA or gDNA.

Allocation to cohorts depended on clinical history reported by the participants. The V gene end was trimmed by 4 bases and the J gene end by 4 bases; junction bases not matched to a gene: 9. Germline CDR1 LNHDA, CDR2 SQIVND (reference sequence). The CDR3 runs 16 residues. TCRdb's table, derived via immunoSEQ multiplex PCR, lists solely in-frame clones and lacks some. The table lists roughly 330,000 clones, around 87% of them singletons. The rearrangement joins TRBV19 to TRBJ1-5, with 8 bases that match TRBD1. The receptor comes from a woman in her twenties or thirties who had recovered from COVID-19. The sequencing sample was made of PBMCs or T cells enriched from blood (not recorded which). CDR3: CASSNPTGVLNQPQHF. CDR3 bases: TGTGCCAGTAGTAACCCGACAGGGGTCTTAAATCAGCCCCAGCATTTT. The whole variable domain, filled in from reference TRBV19 and TRBJ1-5, reads DGGITQSPKYLFRKEGQNVTLSCEQNLNHDAMYWYRQDPGQGLRLIYYSQIVNDFQKGDIAEGYSVSREKKESFPLTVTSAQKNPTAFYLCASSNPTGVLNQPQHFGDGTRLSIL.